This record covers a single T cell receptor (beta chain). The data derive from a study of blood T cell repertoires in COVID-19. Across the whole study: Samples representing acute and convalescent COVID-19 were sourced from the United States, Italy and Spain. The analysed material was cDNA or gDNA that came from T cells, B-cell-depleted T cells, or PBMCs.

This CDR3 is 12 amino acids long. V lost 2 bases and J lost 5, with 9 bases in between. CDR1 is GTSNPN and CDR2 is SVGIG in the germline V gene (reference sequence). As processed by the authors: Reference gene primer amplification gave estimated nucleated cell counts. The data were produced by immunoSEQ multiplex PCR, yet TCRdb's version contains in-frame clones alone and is incomplete. V, J and clone size are taken as reported in that table, and D and trimming were inferred from the DNA itself. The table lists 75,000 to 95,000 clones, approximately 78% of them singletons. The specimen was peripheral blood. The origin of this receptor is a human donor in a cohort sampled during active COVID-19. The chain recombines TRBV30 with TRBJ1-1; the D is unclear. CDR3 DNA sequence: TGTGCCTGGAGTACGGGGAGGACTGAAGCTTTCTTT. This sequence encodes CAWSTGRTEAFF.